A single sample is the source of the 13 T cell receptor beta chains below, sequenced in a study. MiXCR, applied by TCRdb to the 5' RACE reads, yields one record per CDR3 protein. The table includes 35,000 to 55,000 distinct CDR3 sequences, more than 20% detected once. Tregs were sorted as CD4+CD25+CD127-/low cells. Sequenced sample: Tregs sorted from a lymph node. Source of these receptors: a female donor with breast cancer.

A few counts support this clonotype. The V gene is TRBV10-1, the J gene TRBJ2-5; D call uncertain. From germline, CDR1 is WNHNN and CDR2 SYGVQD (reference sequence). V was shortened by 7 bases and J by 1 base, with 13 bases between the two germline ends. The CDR3 runs to 14 residues. The CDR3 DNA is TGCGCCAGCATTTTGAAGGGATCCCAAGAGACCCAGTACTTC. Protein: CASILKGSQETQYF.

J is TRBJ2-3 and V is TRBV6-1; D remains ambiguous. Per germline, CDR1 MNHNS and CDR2 SASEGT. With 8 bases removed from V and 3 bases from J, the gap between germline ends came to 12 bases. CDR3 length equals 13 residues. CDR3: CASAKGETDTQYF. Here the CDR3 DNA reads TGTGCCAGCGCGAAGGGCGAGACAGATACGCAGTATTTT.

Many counts were recorded for this clonotype. The J gene is TRBJ2-3, the V gene TRBV7-9, with 8 bases matching TRBD2. Trimming removed 9 bases from V and 4 bases from J; junction bases left unmatched: 18. Germline V lookup: CDR1 SEHNR, CDR2 FQNEAQ (reference sequence). This CDR3 contains 17 residues. The CDR3 spells CASLPPGAGESSDTQYF. The CDR3 DNA is TGTGCCAGTTTACCCCCGGGAGCGGGAGAGTCTTCAGATACGCAGTATTTT.

This chain connects TRBV7-2 to TRBJ2-5; D possibly corresponds to TRBD2 (6 bases). CDR1 and CDR2 from the germline V gene are SGHTA and FQGNSA. V dropped 3 bases and J dropped 3 bases, with 11 bases sitting between them. This CDR3 contains 14 residues. The CDR3 spells CTSSLGGIKETQYF. DNA for the CDR3: TGTACCAGCAGCTTGGGCGGGATTAAAGAGACCCAGTACTTC. The full variable domain, rest sourced from reference TRBV7-2 and TRBJ2-5, is GAGVSQSPSNKVTEKGKDVELRCDPISGHTALYWYRQSLGQGLEFLIYFQGNSAPDKSGLPSDRFSAERTGGSVSTLTIQRTQQEDSAVYLCTSSLGGIKETQYFGPGTRLLVL.

V gene TRBV4-1 combines with J gene TRBJ1-6, with a possible D match to TRBD1 (6 bases). CDR1 and CDR2 from the germline V gene are MGHRA and YSYEKL. V was trimmed by 0 bases and J by 10 bases, leaving 16 bases between them. The CDR3 extends over 16 amino acids. CDR3 nucleotides: TGCGCCAGCAGCCAAGAAGGTGGAACAGGGTTCTCACCCCTCCACTTT. This sequence encodes CASSQEGGTGFSPLHF.

This clonotype was counted a few times. The chain uses TRBV5-1 and TRBJ1-2; unclear D gene. The V end was cut by 0 bases, the J end by 6 bases, with 9 bases between. This CDR3 is built from 13 residues. CDR1 and CDR2 (germline): SGHRS, YFSETQ. The CDR3 nucleotides read TGCGCCAGCAGCTTGGTCATTGGGGATGGCTACACCTTC. Translating gives CASSLVIGDGYTF.

A remark on this clonotype: This sequence may be a read error, since a much larger clone differs from it by one base. As the CDR3 is not closed by the conserved phenylalanine or tryptophan, this likely results from a read error. The V gene is TRBV20-1, the J gene TRBJ1-1; tentative D call: TRBD1 (5 bases). Trimming removed 4 bases at V and 0 bases at J, with 12 bases between. The CDR3 has 14 residues. Germline CDR1 DFQATT, CDR2 SNEGSKA (reference sequence). The CDR3, as DNA: TGCAGTGCTACGCCTAGAGGGGTGAACACTGAAGCTTTCTCT. Translation gives CSATPRGVNTEAFS.

The V call is TRBV5-1, the J call TRBJ2-2, with 8 bases fitting TRBD1. CDR3 length equals 16 residues. V gave up 3 bases and J gave up 0 bases; unmatched junction bases: 4. The germline CDR1 and CDR2 sequences are SGHRS and YFSETQ. For the CDR3, the DNA is TGCGCCAGCAGCTCCGGACAGGGCCCGAACACCGGGGAGCTGTTTTTT. Translated: CASSSGQGPNTGELFF.

This clonotype was counted at least ten times. The rearrangement joins TRBV6-6 to TRBJ1-2; unclear D gene. V lost 5 bases and J 3 bases, leaving 10 bases between the germline ends. Germline V gene data show CDR1 as MNHNY and CDR2 as SVGAGI (reference sequence). The length of the CDR3 is 13 residues. Here the CDR3 reads CASSTPGDYGYTF. The CDR3 DNA sequence: TGTGCCAGCAGTACCCCCGGGGACTATGGCTACACCTTC.

This clonotype was seen a handful of times. This chain connects TRBV29-1 to TRBJ1-1; 9 bases match TRBD1. The CDR3 sequence is 15 residues long. Trimming took 7 bases from V and 0 from J; bases not matched to a gene: 9. CDR1 SQVTM and CDR2 ANQGSEA come from the germline V gene. The CDR3 DNA follows: TGCAGCGCGACAGGGGGTTGGGGGATGAACACTGAAGCTTTCTTT. It specifies CSATGGWGMNTEAFF. Looking up the rest from reference TRBV29-1 and TRBJ1-1 gives the full variable domain: SAVISQKPSRDICQRGTSLTIQCQVDSQVTMMFWYRQQPGQSLTLIATANQGSEATYESGFVIDKFPISRPNLTFSTLTVSNMSPEDSSIYLCSATGGWGMNTEAFFGQGTRLTVV.

The sample holds many counts of this clonotype. The chain uses TRBV12-3 or TRBV12-4 and TRBJ1-1; a weak D match, TRBD1 (5 bases). The ends were cut back, 2 bases at V and 3 bases at J, with 7 bases in the middle. CDR3 length: 13 amino acids. The DNA for the CDR3 is TGTGCCAGCAGTTTAAGAGGGGACACTGAAGCTTTCTTT. As protein: CASSLRGDTEAFF.

This clonotype was seen a handful of times. CDR3 sequence: CASSQETGKRGYF. The CDR3 DNA reads as TGCGCCAGCAGCCAAGAAACGGGGAAGAGGGGGTACTTC. The chain uses TRBV4-1 and TRBJ2-7, with D perhaps matching TRBD1 or TRBD2 (5 bases each). Germline assignment: CDR1 MGHRA and CDR2 YSYEKL. This CDR3 has 13 residues. Trimming removed 0 bases at V and 12 bases at J, with 15 bases between.

The rearrangement joins TRBV3-1 to TRBJ2-1; 16 nucleotides agree with TRBD2. This CDR3 is 16 amino acids long. V lost 4 bases and J lost 7; bases outside the gene matches: 4. In germline, CDR1 is LGHDT, CDR2 YNNKEL (reference sequence). CDR3 sequence (DNA): TGTGCCAGCAGCCGGGGGACTAGCGGGAGGGGGAATGAGCAGTTCTTC. Residues: CASSRGTSGRGNEQFF.